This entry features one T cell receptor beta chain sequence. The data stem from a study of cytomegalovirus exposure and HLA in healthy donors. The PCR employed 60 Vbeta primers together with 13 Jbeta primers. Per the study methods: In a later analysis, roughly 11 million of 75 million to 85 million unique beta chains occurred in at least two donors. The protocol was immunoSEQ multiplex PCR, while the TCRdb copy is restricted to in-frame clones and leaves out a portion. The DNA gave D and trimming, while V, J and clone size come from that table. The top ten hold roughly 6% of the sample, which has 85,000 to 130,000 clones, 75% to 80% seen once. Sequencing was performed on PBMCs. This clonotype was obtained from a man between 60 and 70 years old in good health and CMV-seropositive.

This CDR3 is CSVGEGLLGNQPQHF. The CDR3 DNA reads as TGCAGCGTTGGGGAGGGGCTGTTGGGCAATCAGCCCCAGCATTTT. The J gene is TRBJ1-5, the V gene TRBV29-1; weak D call: TRBD1 (5 bases). The CDR3 extends over 15 amino acids. Germline V gives CDR1 SQVTM, CDR2 ANQGSEA. V lost 4 bases and J lost 2, with 15 bases in between.